This T cell receptor (beta chain) was recorded in a study of cytomegalovirus exposure and HLA in healthy donors. Study-wide background: Around 180 million T cells yielded 117 million unique TCR beta sequences in earlier analysis.

With respect to this clone: Its antigen is undetermined.

PCR used 60 Vbeta primers and 13 Jbeta primers. TCRdb keeps only in-frame clones here, not all; method: immunoSEQ multiplex PCR. Of some 110,000 clones listed, around 70% were seen once; the top ten hold 0.65% to 0.85%. Study-level findings and limits: Looking again later, the authors saw that most CMV-associated TCR beta chains seemed HLA-restricted. Later, an analysis found that common viral pathogens appeared to be linked with several of the most significant clusters. It was reported that TCR beta sequences correctly inferred the HLA-A and HLA-B alleles for most subjects.

Germline V gives CDR1 MNHNS, CDR2 SASEGT. There are 14 residues in the CDR3. V lost 10 bases to trimming and J lost 1 base; unmatched junction nucleotides: 9. Sequences were obtained from PBMCs. The clonotype was recovered from a boy aged 5-17 years in good health and CMV-seronegative. The genes are TRBV6-1 and TRBJ1-1; TRBD1 aligns across 7 bases. The CDR3, as DNA: TGTGCCACCCCAAGACAGGGCACGAACACTGAAGCTTTCTTT. This gives the protein CATPRQGTNTEAFF.